Listed below are T cell receptor beta chains from one sample, sequenced in a study of cytomegalovirus exposure and HLA in healthy donors. This table comes from immunoSEQ multiplex PCR, and its TCRdb copy is limited to in-frame clones, with some not included. The data contain roughly 120,000 clones, over 60% of them singletons. Sequencing was carried out using PBMCs. These receptors were collected from a woman aged 55-70 years in good health and CMV-seropositive. Each CDR3 is given with its conserved first and last residue. The D gene is left open where the match is weak.

CASSKIGLAGVVEQFF TRBV7-2 TRBD2 TRBJ2-1
CAISESPGGTEAFF TRBV10-3 TRBD1 TRBJ1-1
CASGERTSAYNEQFF TRBV23-1 - TRBJ2-1
CASSLTGGRSYTF TRBV27 TRBD1 TRBJ1-2
CASSNPPGLRNEKLFF TRBV11-2 - TRBJ1-4
CASSYGRSGGVETQYF TRBV6-5 TRBD2 TRBJ2-5
CASMFGTRRDTQYF TRBV6-4 TRBD2 TRBJ2-3
CASTVRVRTNPEAFF TRBV19 - TRBJ1-1
CASSLEGSYGYTF TRBV19 - TRBJ1-2
CASSRTPGEQYF TRBV5-4 - TRBJ2-7
CASSLSGTGRETQYF TRBV27 TRBD1 TRBJ2-5
CASSLGGGSGGETQYF TRBV7-8 TRBD2 TRBJ2-5
CASSLVAGGSSSYNEQFF TRBV5-1 TRBD2 TRBJ2-1
CASSDQGLGENIQYF TRBV2 - TRBJ2-4
CASSSWPVGKGEAFF TRBV28 - TRBJ1-1
CASSSQGLMNEKLFF TRBV2 TRBD1 TRBJ1-4
CASSLIGGPQETQYF TRBV7-3 - TRBJ2-5
CASSLDRGYEQYF TRBV27 - TRBJ2-7
CASSVGTSGGKETQYF TRBV9 TRBD2 TRBJ2-5
CASSLNFRAGTYEQYF TRBV5-1 TRBD2 TRBJ2-7
CASKLSDQGSNQPQHF TRBV19 - TRBJ1-5
CASSQEFGLAGGNYEQYF TRBV4-2 TRBD2 TRBJ2-7
CASSESGQGKYQPQHF TRBV25-1 TRBD1 TRBJ1-5
CASSEGIAGGYEQYF TRBV10-1 TRBD2 -
CASSQEGPIGGSRSEQFF TRBV4-2 - TRBJ2-1
CSVVRQGGTEAFF TRBV29-1 TRBD1 TRBJ1-1